This record concerns one T cell receptor beta chain sequence. Its antigen remains unidentified. It was RNA transcripts that yielded the amplified TCR beta CDR3 regions. TCR CDR3 regions were first amplified by RT-PCR with HTBI primers. TCRdb reprocessed the multiplex PCR reads with MiXCR, giving one entry per CDR3 protein. The sample holds roughly 750,000 distinct CDR3 sequences; roughly 15% are singletons and the top ten take around 7.7%. The sample is drawn from a study of T cells in Graves' hyperthyroidism and ophthalmopathy. Study-wide results and limits: Ophthalmopathy, which appeared later, was predicted by the model a median approximately six months before onset. A model of 13 V-J pairs discriminated ophthalmopathy from stable hyperthyroidism.

The V end was cut by 5 bases, the J end by 0 bases, with 13 bases between. CDR1 SGHTA and CDR2 FQGNSA come from the germline V gene. The CDR3 is 16 residues long. Diagnoses rested on clinical symptoms, serum thyroxine and TRAb, thyroid ultrasound and orbital computed tomography. Fresh peripheral blood, 10 ml, yielded the PBMCs. The sequencing sample was made of blood. The rearrangement uses TRBV7-2 and TRBJ1-4; D remains unclear. The receptor was isolated from a man between 18 and 35 years old with Graves' hyperthyroidism. The CDR3: CASSIRTASTNEKLFF. CDR3 DNA sequence: TGTGCCAGCAGCATACGGACGGCCTCAACTAATGAAAAACTGTTTTTT. The whole variable domain, filled in from reference TRBV7-2 and TRBJ1-4, reads GAGVSQSPSNKVTEKGKDVELRCDPISGHTALYWYRQSLGQGLEFLIYFQGNSAPDKSGLPSDRFSAERTGGSVSTLTIQRTQQEDSAVYLCASSIRTASTNEKLFFGSGTQLSVL.